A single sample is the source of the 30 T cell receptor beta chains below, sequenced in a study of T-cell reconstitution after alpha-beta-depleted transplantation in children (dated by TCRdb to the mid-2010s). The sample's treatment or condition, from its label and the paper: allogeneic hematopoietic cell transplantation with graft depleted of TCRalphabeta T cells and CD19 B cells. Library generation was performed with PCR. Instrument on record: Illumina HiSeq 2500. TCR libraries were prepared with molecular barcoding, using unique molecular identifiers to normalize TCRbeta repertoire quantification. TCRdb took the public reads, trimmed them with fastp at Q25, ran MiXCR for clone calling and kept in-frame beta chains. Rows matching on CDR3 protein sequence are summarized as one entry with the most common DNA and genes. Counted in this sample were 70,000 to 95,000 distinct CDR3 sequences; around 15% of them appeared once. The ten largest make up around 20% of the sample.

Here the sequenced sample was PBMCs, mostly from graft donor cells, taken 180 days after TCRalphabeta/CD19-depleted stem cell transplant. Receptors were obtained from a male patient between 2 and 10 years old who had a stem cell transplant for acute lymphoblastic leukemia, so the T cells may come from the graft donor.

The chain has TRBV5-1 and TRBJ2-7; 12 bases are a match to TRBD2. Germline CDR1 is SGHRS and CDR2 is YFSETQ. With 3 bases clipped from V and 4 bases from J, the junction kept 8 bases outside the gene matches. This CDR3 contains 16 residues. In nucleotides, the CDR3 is TGCGCCAGCAGCTACCTCCCCGGGACTAGCGGGTACGAGCAGTACTTC. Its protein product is CASSYLPGTSGYEQYF.

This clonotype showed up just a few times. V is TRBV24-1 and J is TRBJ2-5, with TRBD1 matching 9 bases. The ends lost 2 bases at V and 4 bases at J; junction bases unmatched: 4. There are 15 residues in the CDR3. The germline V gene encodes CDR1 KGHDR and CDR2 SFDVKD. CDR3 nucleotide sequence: TGTGCCACCAGTGATTCCTTGGACAGGGGAGAGACCCAGTACTTC. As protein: CATSDSLDRGETQYF.

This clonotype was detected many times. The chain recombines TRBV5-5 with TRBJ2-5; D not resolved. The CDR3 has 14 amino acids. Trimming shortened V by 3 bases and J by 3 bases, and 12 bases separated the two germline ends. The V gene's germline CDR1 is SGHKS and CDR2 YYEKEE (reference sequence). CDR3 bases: TGTGCCAGCAGCTCCCAACCTCCAAAAGAGACCCAGTACTTC. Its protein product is CASSSQPPKETQYF. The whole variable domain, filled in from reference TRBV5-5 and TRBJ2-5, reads DAGVTQSPTHLIKTRGQQVTLRCSPISGHKSVSWYQQVLGQGPQFIFQYYEKEERGRGNFPDRFSARQFPNYSSELNVNALLLGDSALYLCASSSQPPKETQYFGPGTRLLVL.

Here the CDR3 reads CASSTNLLQGETQYF. For the CDR3, the DNA is TGTGCCAGCAGCACAAACTTACTACAGGGAGAGACCCAGTACTTC. The rearrangement joins TRBV21-1 to TRBJ2-5; the D segment call TRBD1 is taken from the table without a DNA check. TRBV21-1 is reported as a pseudogene. The CDR3 extends over 15 amino acids.

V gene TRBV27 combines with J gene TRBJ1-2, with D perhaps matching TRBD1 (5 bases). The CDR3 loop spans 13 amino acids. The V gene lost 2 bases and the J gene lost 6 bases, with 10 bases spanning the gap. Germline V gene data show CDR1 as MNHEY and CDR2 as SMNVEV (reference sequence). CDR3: CASSLGTDDGYTF. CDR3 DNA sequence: TGTGCCAGCAGTTTAGGGACGGATGATGGCTACACCTTC.

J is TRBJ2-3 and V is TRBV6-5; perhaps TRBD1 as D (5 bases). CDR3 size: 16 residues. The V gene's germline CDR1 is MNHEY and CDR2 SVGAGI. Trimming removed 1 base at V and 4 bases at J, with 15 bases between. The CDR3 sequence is CASSYFPTVRPDTQYF. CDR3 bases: TGTGCCAGCAGTTACTTCCCGACAGTCCGACCAGATACGCAGTATTTT.

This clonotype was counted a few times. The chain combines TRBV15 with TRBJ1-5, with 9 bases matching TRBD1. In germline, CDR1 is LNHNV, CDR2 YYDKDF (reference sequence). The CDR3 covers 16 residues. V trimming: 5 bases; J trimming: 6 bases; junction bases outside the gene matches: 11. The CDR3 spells CATSERTGALGQPQHF. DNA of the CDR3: TGTGCCACCAGCGAAAGGACAGGGGCCCTCGGTCAGCCCCAGCATTTT.

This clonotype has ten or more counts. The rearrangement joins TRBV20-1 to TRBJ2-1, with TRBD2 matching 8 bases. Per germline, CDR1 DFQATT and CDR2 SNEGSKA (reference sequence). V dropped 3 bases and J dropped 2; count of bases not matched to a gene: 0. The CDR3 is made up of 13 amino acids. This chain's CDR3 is CSASGRAYNEQFF. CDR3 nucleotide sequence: TGCAGTGCTAGCGGGAGGGCCTACAATGAGCAGTTCTTC.

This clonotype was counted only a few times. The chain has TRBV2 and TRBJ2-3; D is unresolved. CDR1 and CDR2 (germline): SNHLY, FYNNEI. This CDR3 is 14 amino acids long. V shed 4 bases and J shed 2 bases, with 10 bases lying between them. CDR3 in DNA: TGTGCCAGCAGTGGAGTGAGCCCCACAGATACGCAGTATTTT. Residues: CASSGVSPTDTQYF.

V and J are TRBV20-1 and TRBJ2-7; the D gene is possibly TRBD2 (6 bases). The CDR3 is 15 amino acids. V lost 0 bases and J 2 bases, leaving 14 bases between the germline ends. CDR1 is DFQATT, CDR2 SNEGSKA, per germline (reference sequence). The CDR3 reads CSARDVRGLTYEQYF. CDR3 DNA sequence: TGCAGTGCTAGAGATGTTCGGGGACTCACCTACGAGCAGTACTTC.

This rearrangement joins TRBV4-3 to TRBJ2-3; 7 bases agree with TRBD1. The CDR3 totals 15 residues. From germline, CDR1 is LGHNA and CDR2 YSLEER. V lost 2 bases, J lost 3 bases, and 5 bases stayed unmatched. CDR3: CASSQQGDGTDTQYF. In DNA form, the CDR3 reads TGCGCCAGCAGCCAACAGGGGGACGGTACAGATACGCAGTATTTT.

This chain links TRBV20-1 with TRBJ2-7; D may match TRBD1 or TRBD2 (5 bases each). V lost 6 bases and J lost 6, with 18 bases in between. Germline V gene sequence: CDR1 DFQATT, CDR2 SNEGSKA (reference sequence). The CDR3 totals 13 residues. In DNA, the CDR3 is TGCAGTGCGGCCCGGGACCCCTTGGGCGAGCAGTACTTC. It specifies CSAARDPLGEQYF.

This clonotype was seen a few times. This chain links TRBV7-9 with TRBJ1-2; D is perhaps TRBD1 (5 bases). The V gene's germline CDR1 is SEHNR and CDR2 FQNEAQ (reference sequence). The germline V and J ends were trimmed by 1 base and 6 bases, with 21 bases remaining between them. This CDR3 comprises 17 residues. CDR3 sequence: CASSLDGSPRGRNGYTF. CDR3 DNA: TGTGCCAGCAGCTTAGACGGATCCCCGAGGGGCAGAAATGGCTACACCTTC.

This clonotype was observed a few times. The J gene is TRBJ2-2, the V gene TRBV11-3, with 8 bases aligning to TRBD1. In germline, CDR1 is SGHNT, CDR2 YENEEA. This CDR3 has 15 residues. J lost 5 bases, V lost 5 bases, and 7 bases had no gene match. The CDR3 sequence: CASSPQGAPTGELFF. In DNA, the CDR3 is TGTGCCAGCAGCCCCCAGGGGGCTCCGACCGGGGAGCTGTTTTTT.

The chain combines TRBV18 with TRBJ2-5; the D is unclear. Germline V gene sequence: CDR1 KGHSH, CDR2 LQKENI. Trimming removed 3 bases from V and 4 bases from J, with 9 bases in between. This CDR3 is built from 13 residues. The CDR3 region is CASSPQGRETQYF. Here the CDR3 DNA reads TGTGCCAGCTCACCTCAAGGAAGAGAGACCCAGTACTTC. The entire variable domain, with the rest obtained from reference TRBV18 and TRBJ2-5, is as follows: NAGVMQNPRHLVRRRGQEARLRCSPMKGHSHVYWYRQLPEEGLKFMVYLQKENIIDESGMPKERFSAEFPKEGPSILRIQQVVRGDSAAYFCASSPQGRETQYFGPGTRLLVL.

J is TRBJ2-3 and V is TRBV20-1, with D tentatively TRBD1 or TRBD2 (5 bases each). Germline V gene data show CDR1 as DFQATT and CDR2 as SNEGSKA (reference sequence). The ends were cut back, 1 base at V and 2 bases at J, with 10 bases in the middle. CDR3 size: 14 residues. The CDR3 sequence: CSARGGTHTDTQYF. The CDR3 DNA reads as TGCAGTGCTAGAGGGGGGACCCACACAGATACGCAGTATTTT.

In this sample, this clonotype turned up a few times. The CDR3 region has the DNA TGTGCCAGCAGTTTAGTCGATAGTAACTACGAGCAGTACTTC. It encodes CASSLVDSNYEQYF. The rearrangement links TRBV27 to TRBJ2-7; D is uncertain. Between the trimmed V and J ends, which lost 2 bases and 3 bases, there was a span of 11 bases. The CDR3 totals 14 residues. Germline loops: CDR1 MNHEY, CDR2 SMNVEV (reference sequence).

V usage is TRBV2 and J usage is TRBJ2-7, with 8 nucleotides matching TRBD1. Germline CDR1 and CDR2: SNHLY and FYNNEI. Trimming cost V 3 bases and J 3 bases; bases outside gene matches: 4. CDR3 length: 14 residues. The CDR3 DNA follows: TGTGCCAGCAGTGAGAGGACAGGGCTCTACGAGCAGTACTTC. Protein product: CASSERTGLYEQYF.

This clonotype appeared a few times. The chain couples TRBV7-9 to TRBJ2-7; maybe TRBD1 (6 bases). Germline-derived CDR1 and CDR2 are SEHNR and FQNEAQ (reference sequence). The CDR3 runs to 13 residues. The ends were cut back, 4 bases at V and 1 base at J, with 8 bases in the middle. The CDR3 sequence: CASSSGQSYEQYF. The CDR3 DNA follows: TGTGCCAGCAGCTCGGGACAATCCTACGAGCAGTACTTC.

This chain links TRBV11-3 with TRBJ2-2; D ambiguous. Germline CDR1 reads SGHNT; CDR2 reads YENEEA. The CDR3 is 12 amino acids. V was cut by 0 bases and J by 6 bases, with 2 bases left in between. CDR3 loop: CASSLEAGELFF. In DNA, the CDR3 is TGTGCCAGCAGCTTAGAGGCCGGGGAGCTGTTTTTT.

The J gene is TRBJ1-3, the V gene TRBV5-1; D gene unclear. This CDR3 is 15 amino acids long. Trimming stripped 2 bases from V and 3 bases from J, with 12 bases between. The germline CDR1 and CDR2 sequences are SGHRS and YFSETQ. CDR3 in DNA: TGCGCCAGCAGCTTACCCGAGTTTGTTGGAAACACCATATATTTT. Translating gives CASSLPEFVGNTIYF. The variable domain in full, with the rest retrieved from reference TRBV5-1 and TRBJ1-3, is KAGVTQTPRYLIKTRGQQVTLSCSPISGHRSVSWYQQTPGQGLQFLFEYFSETQRNKGNFPGRFSGRQFSNSRSEMNVSTLELGDSALYLCASSLPEFVGNTIYFGEGSWLTVV.

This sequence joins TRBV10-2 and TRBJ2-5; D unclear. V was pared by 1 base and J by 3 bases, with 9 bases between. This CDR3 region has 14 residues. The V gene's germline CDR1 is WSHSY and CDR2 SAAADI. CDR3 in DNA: TGCGCCAGCAGTGAGTTATATGGGGAAGAGACCCAGTACTTC. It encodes CASSELYGEETQYF.

DNA of the CDR3: TGTGCCAGCAGCGTAGGGGGCTCAGAGGGCTACACCTTC. Protein product: CASSVGGSEGYTF. The chain links TRBV5-5 to TRBJ1-2, with TRBD1 matching over 7 bases. The V gene end was trimmed by 4 bases and the J gene end by 8 bases; junction bases not matched to a gene: 8. Germline CDR1 reads SGHKS; CDR2 reads YYEKEE (reference sequence). The CDR3 is 13 amino acids.

The CDR3 here is CASKPAGARSGNNSPLHF. The CDR3 DNA reads TGTGCCAGCAAGCCCGCAGGGGCAAGATCGGGAAATAATTCACCCCTCCACTTT. This sequence joins TRBV3-1 and TRBJ1-6; D is perhaps TRBD1 (6 bases). The CDR3 extends over 18 amino acids. Trimming cost V 7 bases and J 5 bases, with 24 bases left between them. From germline, CDR1 is LGHDT and CDR2 YNNKEL (reference sequence).

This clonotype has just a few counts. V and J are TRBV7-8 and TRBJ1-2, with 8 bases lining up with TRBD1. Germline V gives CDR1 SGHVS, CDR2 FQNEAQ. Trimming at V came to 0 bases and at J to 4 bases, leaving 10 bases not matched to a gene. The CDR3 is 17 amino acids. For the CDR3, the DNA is TGTGCCAGCAGCTTAGCCGGACAGGGAGGCGGCTTCTATGGCTACACCTTC. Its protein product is CASSLAGQGGGFYGYTF.

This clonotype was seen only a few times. CDR3 amino acids: CASSYSEGVGYAGYTF. The CDR3 nucleotides are TGTGCCAGCAGTTACTCGGAGGGGGTCGGGTATGCTGGCTACACCTTC. The chain uses TRBV6-5 and TRBJ1-2, with a possible D match to TRBD1 (6 bases). Germline V CDR1 and CDR2: MNHEY, SVGAGI. This CDR3 has 16 residues. V was pared by 0 bases and J by 7 bases, with 18 bases between.

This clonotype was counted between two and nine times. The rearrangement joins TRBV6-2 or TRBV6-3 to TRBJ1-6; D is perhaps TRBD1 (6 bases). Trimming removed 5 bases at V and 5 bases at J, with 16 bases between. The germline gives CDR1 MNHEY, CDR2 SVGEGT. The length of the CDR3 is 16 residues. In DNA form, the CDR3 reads TGTGCCAGCAGTACGACAGGCCTACCGGATAATTCACCCCTCCACTTT. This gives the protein CASSTTGLPDNSPLHF.

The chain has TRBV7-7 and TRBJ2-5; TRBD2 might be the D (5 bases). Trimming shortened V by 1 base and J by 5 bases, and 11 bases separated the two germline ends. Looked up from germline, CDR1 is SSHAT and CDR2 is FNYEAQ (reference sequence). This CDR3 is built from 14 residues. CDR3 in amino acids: CASSLGGPGETQYF. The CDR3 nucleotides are TGTGCCAGCAGCTTAGGAGGGCCGGGGGAGACCCAGTACTTC.

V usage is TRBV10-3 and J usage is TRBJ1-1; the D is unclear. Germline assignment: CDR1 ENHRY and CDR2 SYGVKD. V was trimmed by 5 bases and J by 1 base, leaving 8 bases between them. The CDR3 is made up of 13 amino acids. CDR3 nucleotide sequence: TGTGCCATCAGTCGGGAACCGAACACTGAAGCTTTCTTT. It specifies CAISREPNTEAFF.

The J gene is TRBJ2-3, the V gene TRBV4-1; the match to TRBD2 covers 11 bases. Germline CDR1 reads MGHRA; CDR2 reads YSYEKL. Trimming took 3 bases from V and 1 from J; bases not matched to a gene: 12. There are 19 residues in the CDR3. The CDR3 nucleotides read TGCGCCAGCAGCCACCCCCTCAGAGGGACTAGCGGTGGCACAGATACGCAGTATTTT. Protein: CASSHPLRGTSGGTDTQYF.